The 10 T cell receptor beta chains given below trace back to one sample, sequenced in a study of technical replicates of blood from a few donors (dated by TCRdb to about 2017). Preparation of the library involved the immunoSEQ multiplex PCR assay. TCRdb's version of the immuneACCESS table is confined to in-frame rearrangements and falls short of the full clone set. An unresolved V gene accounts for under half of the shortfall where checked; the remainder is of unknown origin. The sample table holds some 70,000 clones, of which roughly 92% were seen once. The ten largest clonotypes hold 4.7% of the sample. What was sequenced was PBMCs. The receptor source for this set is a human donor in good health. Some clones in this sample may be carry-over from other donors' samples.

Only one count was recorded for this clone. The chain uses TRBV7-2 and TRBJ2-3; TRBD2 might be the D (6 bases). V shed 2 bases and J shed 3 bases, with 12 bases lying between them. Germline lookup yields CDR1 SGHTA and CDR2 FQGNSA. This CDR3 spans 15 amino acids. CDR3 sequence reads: CASSLLGGVTDTQYF. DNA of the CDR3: TGTGCCAGCAGCTTATTAGGCGGGGTGACAGATACGCAGTATTTT.

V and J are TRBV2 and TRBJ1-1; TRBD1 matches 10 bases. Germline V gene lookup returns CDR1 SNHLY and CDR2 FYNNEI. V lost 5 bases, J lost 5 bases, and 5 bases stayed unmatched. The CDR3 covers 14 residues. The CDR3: CASSRQGALTEAFF. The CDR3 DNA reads TGTGCCAGCAGTCGACAGGGGGCGCTAACTGAAGCTTTCTTT.

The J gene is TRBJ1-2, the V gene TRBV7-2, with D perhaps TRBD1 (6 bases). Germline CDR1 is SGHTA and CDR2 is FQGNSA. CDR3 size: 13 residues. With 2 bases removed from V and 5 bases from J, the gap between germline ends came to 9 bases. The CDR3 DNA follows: TGTGCCAGCAGCTTAAACAGGGCGTATGGCTACACCTTC. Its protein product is CASSLNRAYGYTF.

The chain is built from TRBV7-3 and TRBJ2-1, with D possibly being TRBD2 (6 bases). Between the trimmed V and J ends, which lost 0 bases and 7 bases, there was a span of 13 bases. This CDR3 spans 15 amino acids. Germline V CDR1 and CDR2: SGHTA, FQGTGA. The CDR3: CASSLTSGIGNEQFF. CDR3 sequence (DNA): TGTGCCAGCAGCTTAACTAGCGGAATAGGAAATGAGCAGTTCTTC. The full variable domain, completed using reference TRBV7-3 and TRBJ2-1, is GAGVSQTPSNKVTEKGKYVELRCDPISGHTALYWYRQSLGQGPEFLIYFQGTGAADDSGLPNDRFFAVRPEGSVSTLKIQRTERGDSAVYLCASSLTSGIGNEQFFGPGTRLTVL.

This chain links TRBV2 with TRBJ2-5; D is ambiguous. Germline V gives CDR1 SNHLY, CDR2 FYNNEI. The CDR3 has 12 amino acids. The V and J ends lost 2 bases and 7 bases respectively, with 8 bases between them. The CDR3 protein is CASSELTRTQYF. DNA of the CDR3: TGTGCCAGCAGTGAACTTACGAGGACCCAGTACTTC.

In DNA, the CDR3 is TGTGCCAGCAGCCGGGACAGGGGACCTGGATTTGCAGATACGCAGTATTTT. Amino acids: CASSRDRGPGFADTQYF. The V gene is TRBV5-6, the J gene TRBJ2-3; the match to TRBD1 covers 10 bases. J was trimmed by 4 bases and V by 4 bases; bases with no gene match: 12. CDR3 size: 17 residues. Germline CDR1 SGHDT, CDR2 YYEEEE.

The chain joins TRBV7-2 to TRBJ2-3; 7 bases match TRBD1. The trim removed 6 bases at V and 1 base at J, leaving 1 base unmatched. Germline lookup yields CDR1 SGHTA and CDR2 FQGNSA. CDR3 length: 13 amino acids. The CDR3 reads CASRGGRTDTQYF. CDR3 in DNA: TGTGCCAGCAGAGGGGGCCGCACAGATACGCAGTATTTT.

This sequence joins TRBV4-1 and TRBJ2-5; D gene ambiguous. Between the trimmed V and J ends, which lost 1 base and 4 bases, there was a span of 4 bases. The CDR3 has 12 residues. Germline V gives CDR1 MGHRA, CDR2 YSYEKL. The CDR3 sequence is CASSQVAETQYF. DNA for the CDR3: TGCGCCAGCAGCCAAGTGGCAGAGACCCAGTACTTC.

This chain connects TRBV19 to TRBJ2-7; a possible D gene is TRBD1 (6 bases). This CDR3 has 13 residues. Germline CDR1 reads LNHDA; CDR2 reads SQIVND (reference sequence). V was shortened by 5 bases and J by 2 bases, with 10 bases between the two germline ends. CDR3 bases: TGTGCCAGTAGTCAGGGGACCACCTACGAGCAGTACTTC. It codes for CASSQGTTYEQYF.

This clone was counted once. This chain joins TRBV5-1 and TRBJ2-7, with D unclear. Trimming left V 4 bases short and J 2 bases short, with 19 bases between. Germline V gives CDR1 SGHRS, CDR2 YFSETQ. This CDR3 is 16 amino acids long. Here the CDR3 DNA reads TGCGCCAGCAGCCATAATTCAGCCGAGGTTACCTACGAGCAGTACTTC. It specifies CASSHNSAEVTYEQYF.